The clone carrying this T cell receptor beta chain was counted a few times. This sample was included in a study of T cell changes during pregnancy in multiple sclerosis. Repertoires were generated with immunoSEQ multiplex PCR, while TCRdb's copy carries only in-frame clones and drops some. The table lists about 55,000 clones, 93% of them singletons. In germline, CDR1 is SQVTM, CDR2 ANQGSEA. Deletions cut 7 bases from V and 0 bases from J, with 10 bases between. This CDR3 spans 13 amino acids. This TCR came from a female donor with multiple sclerosis, enrolled in a pregnancy study. This sample comprised CD8+ T cells from peripheral blood mononuclear cells, obtained in the second trimester of pregnancy. The gene calls are TRBV29-1 and TRBJ2-1; D is perhaps TRBD1 (7 bases). As DNA, the CDR3 is TGCAGCGGGGGGGACAGCTCCTACAATGAGCAGTTCTTC. Residues: CSGGDSSYNEQFF.